This T cell receptor (beta chain) was profiled in a study of blood T cell repertoires in COVID-19. In the source study's methods: From reference gene primer amplification, estimates of nucleated cell counts were derived. Assay: immunoSEQ multiplex PCR; the TCRdb copy retains only in-frame clones and omits some. Clonal size and the V and J genes are those of that table, whereas D and trimming came from the DNA. The data show fewer than 350,000 clones, with 88% seen just once and 1% held by the top ten. This clone was found a few times. Other DNA sequences in the same sample also yield this CDR3. Grouping used clinical history reported by participants in a survey and questionnaire. The sequence came from a woman aged 30 to 39 who had been exposed to COVID-19. Input material: PBMCs or T cells enriched from blood (not recorded which).

The CDR3 loop is CASSPSGNTEAFF. Written as DNA, the CDR3 is TGTGCCAGCTCACCAAGCGGGAACACTGAAGCTTTCTTT. This chain uses TRBV18 with TRBJ1-1; no definite D call. V was clipped by 2 bases and J by 1 base, with 5 bases between them. This CDR3 has 13 residues. Per germline, CDR1 KGHSH and CDR2 LQKENI.